A single sample gave rise to the 28 T cell receptor beta chains below, sequenced in a study of OX40 agonist ivuxolimab in advanced cancers. Sequencing was performed with immunoSEQ multiplex PCR; in TCRdb, only in-frame clones are kept and a portion is missing. The table includes 15,000 to 20,000 clones, 80% to 90% detected once. Specimen: CD4+ or CD8+ T cells sorted from blood, collected in a trial of the OX40 agonist ivuxolimab. The receptors were sampled from an adult with an advanced solid tumor such as melanoma, head and neck, liver or kidney cancer.

The chain employs TRBV28 and TRBJ2-7; D tentatively fits TRBD1 or TRBD2 (5 bases each). The V gene's germline CDR1 is MDHEN and CDR2 SYDVKM. Trimming removed 5 bases at V and 6 bases at J, with 11 bases between. There are 12 residues in the CDR3. DNA for the CDR3: TGTGCCAGCAGTGGGGGTGCCGCCGAGCAGTACTTC. Its translation is CASSGGAAEQYF.

V and J are TRBV28 and TRBJ2-5; D might be TRBD2 (5 bases). CDR3 length: 15 amino acids. CDR1 is MDHEN, CDR2 SYDVKM, per germline. V dropped 7 bases and J dropped 5 bases, with 20 bases sitting between them. The CDR3 DNA is TGTGCCAGCACCTACCTAGCCGGTGACGGGGAGACCCAGTACTTC. Its protein is CASTYLAGDGETQYF.

This clone is labeled as medium-sized. The chain combines TRBV7-9 with TRBJ2-1; 10 bases agree with TRBD2. Per the germline V gene, CDR1 is SEHNR and CDR2 is FQNEAQ (reference sequence). V gave up 6 bases and J gave up 7 bases; unmatched junction bases: 12. The CDR3 has 16 amino acids. CDR3 nucleotide sequence: TGTGCCAGCAGTCCTACTAGCGGGACTAATAAAAATGAGCAGTTCTTC. Protein product: CASSPTSGTNKNEQFF.

The chain carries TRBV5-4 and TRBJ2-5; TRBD2 agrees at 10 bases. From germline, CDR1 is SGHNT and CDR2 YYREEE (reference sequence). Unmatched junction bases numbered 13, after V lost 4 bases and J lost 4 bases. This CDR3 is 17 amino acids long. The CDR3 protein is CASSLPNLAGDGETQYF. In DNA, the CDR3 is TGTGCCAGCAGCCTCCCTAATCTAGCGGGAGACGGAGAGACCCAGTACTTC. Together with reference TRBV5-4 and TRBJ2-5, the CDR3 gives the full variable domain: ETGVTQSPTHLIKTRGQQVTLRCSSQSGHNTVSWYQQALGQGPQFIFQYYREEENGRGNFPPRFSGLQFPNYSSELNVNALELDDSALYLCASSLPNLAGDGETQYFGPGTRLLVL.

This chain connects TRBV6-5 to TRBJ2-3; D is undetermined. V lost 2 bases to trimming and J lost 6 bases, with 3 bases between them. Germline V CDR1 and CDR2: MNHEY, SVGAGI. The CDR3 consists of 11 residues. CDR3 in amino acids: CASSYMDTQYF. CDR3 coding DNA: TGTGCCAGCAGTTACATGGATACGCAGTATTTT.

This rearrangement joins TRBV11-3 to TRBJ2-4; the D gene is possibly TRBD2 (6 bases). Trimming cost V 6 bases and J 8 bases, with 11 bases left between them. Looked up from germline, CDR1 is SGHNT and CDR2 is YENEEA. There are 12 residues in the CDR3. DNA for the CDR3: TGTGCCAGCAGGGGACTGAGAGACATTCAGTACTTC. As protein: CASRGLRDIQYF.

This clone has a handful of counts. This chain connects TRBV7-2 to TRBJ2-5; 11 bases line up with TRBD2. Trimming took 9 bases from V and 5 from J; bases not matched to a gene: 23. In germline, CDR1 is SGHTA, CDR2 FQGNSA. The CDR3 is 19 amino acids. The CDR3 DNA reads TGTGCCAGTCGCCTCTTTGGTCGAGGGCTAGCGGGAGGAGGGGAGACCCAGTACTTC. It codes for CASRLFGRGLAGGGETQYF.

The rearrangement links TRBV14 to TRBJ1-1; no reliable D call. This CDR3 is 13 amino acids long. V lost 5 bases, J lost 0 bases, and 7 bases lay in between. Germline V CDR1 and CDR2: SGHDN, FVKESK. CDR3 DNA sequence: TGTGCCAGCAGCGAACCCATGAACACTGAAGCTTTCTTT. Residues: CASSEPMNTEAFF.

The chain combines TRBV29-1 with TRBJ1-2; D gene ambiguous. This CDR3 contains 13 residues. CDR1 is SQVTM, CDR2 ANQGSEA, per germline. V was clipped by 0 bases and J by 8 bases, with 13 bases between them. This CDR3 is CSVEEWAGSGYTF. In nucleotides, the CDR3 is TGCAGCGTTGAAGAATGGGCAGGTTCGGGCTACACCTTC.

This chain uses TRBV5-5 with TRBJ1-3, with no clear D. Germline CDR1 SGHKS, CDR2 YYEKEE (reference sequence). This CDR3 comprises 15 residues. V was trimmed by 4 bases and J by 0 bases, leaving 11 bases between them. Here the CDR3 reads CASSPTPSSGNTIYF. The CDR3 nucleotides are TGTGCCAGCAGCCCCACACCGAGCTCTGGAAACACCATATATTTT.

This chain joins TRBV7-9 and TRBJ2-5, with 10 bases identical to TRBD2. Per the germline V gene, CDR1 is SEHNR and CDR2 is FQNEAQ (reference sequence). This CDR3 region has 16 residues. After removal of 5 bases from V and 0 bases from J, the junction contained 6 bases not matched to a gene. As DNA, the CDR3 is TGTGCCAGCAGCCCAAGGACTAGCGGACACCAAGAGACCCAGTACTTC. It yields the protein CASSPRTSGHQETQYF.

As for this clone: At one end, the junction sequence differs from germline, possibly due to a read error. The chain recombines TRBV7-7 with TRBJ2-3; 12 nucleotides line up with TRBD1. Germline loops: CDR1 SSHAT, CDR2 FNYEAQ (reference sequence). There are 18 residues in the CDR3. Here the CDR3 reads CASSLGPTGTGGADTQYF. In DNA form, the CDR3 reads TGTGCTAGCAGCTTAGGGCCGACGGGGACAGGGGGCGCCGATACGCAGTATTTT.

V and J are TRBV11-2 and TRBJ1-1; D call uncertain. V was cut by 3 bases and J by 1 base, with 9 bases left in between. Germline V gene lookup returns CDR1 SGHAT and CDR2 FQNNGV. This CDR3 region has 14 residues. The CDR3: CASSFFDWNTEAFF. The CDR3 bases are TGTGCCAGCAGCTTTTTCGACTGGAACACTGAAGCTTTCTTT.

V is TRBV6-6 and J is TRBJ1-1, with D maybe TRBD1 (5 bases). V lost 2 bases and J 1 base, leaving 8 bases between the germline ends. The CDR3 is made up of 14 amino acids. Germline lookup yields CDR1 MNHNY and CDR2 SVGAGI (reference sequence). The CDR3 region has the DNA TGTGCCAGCAGTTACCAGGGTCCGAACACTGAAGCTTTCTTT. This translates into CASSYQGPNTEAFF.

This chain uses TRBV5-1 with TRBJ2-7; no reliable D call. Germline V gene data show CDR1 as SGHRS and CDR2 as YFSETQ. The CDR3 covers 17 residues. Trimming pared 0 bases from V and 3 bases from J, leaving 19 bases between. CDR3 DNA: TGCGCCAGCAGCTTGGGAGCCGTACGGGCCGGGCACTACGAGCAGTACTTC. Translated: CASSLGAVRAGHYEQYF.

The rearrangement links TRBV4-2 to TRBJ1-1, with D perhaps TRBD1 (5 bases). V gave up 0 bases and J gave up 5 bases, with 13 bases separating them. CDR3 length: 15 amino acids. Looked up from germline, CDR1 is LGHNA and CDR2 is YNFKEQ. CDR3 region: CASSQETGPRTEAFF. CDR3 sequence (DNA): TGTGCCAGCAGCCAAGAGACGGGGCCGAGGACTGAAGCTTTCTTT.

V is TRBV28 and J is TRBJ2-1; 7 nucleotides match TRBD1. The CDR3 runs to 15 residues. V lost 6 bases to trimming and J lost 6 bases; unmatched junction nucleotides: 11. Looked up from germline, CDR1 is MDHEN and CDR2 is SYDVKM. CDR3 coding DNA: TGTGCCAGCAGCCCTGACAGGGAAACCCCCAATGAGCAGTTCTTC. Translating it yields CASSPDRETPNEQFF.

The CDR3 sequence: CASSPGQGWQETQYF. In DNA form, the CDR3 reads TGTGCCAGCAGCCCGGGACAGGGGTGGCAAGAGACCCAGTACTTC. The chain carries TRBV5-4 and TRBJ2-5, with 10 bases identical to TRBD1. Germline V CDR1 and CDR2: SGHNT, YYREEE (reference sequence). The CDR3 length is 15 residues. V lost 4 bases, J lost 2 bases, and 5 bases stayed unmatched. Complete variable domain (other parts from reference TRBV5-4 and TRBJ2-5): ETGVTQSPTHLIKTRGQQVTLRCSSQSGHNTVSWYQQALGQGPQFIFQYYREEENGRGNFPPRFSGLQFPNYSSELNVNALELDDSALYLCASSPGQGWQETQYFGPGTRLLVL.

This rearrangement joins TRBV6-5 to TRBJ1-2; 9 bases align to TRBD1. V trimming: 2 bases; J trimming: 8 bases; junction bases outside the gene matches: 12. This CDR3 comprises 16 residues. Per germline, CDR1 MNHEY and CDR2 SVGAGI. This CDR3 is CASSYLTTGGSLGYTF. CDR3 sequence (DNA): TGTGCCAGCAGTTACCTCACGACAGGGGGTTCTCTCGGCTACACCTTC.

The DNA for the CDR3 is TGCGCCAGCAGCCTAAGCGACGGCACCGGGGAGCTGTTTTTT. Amino acid sequence: CASSLSDGTGELFF. This sequence joins TRBV4-1 and TRBJ2-2; no clear D. This CDR3 region has 14 residues. CDR1 and CDR2 from the germline V gene are MGHRA and YSYEKL. V gave up 4 bases and J gave up 4 bases, with 10 bases separating them.

The rearrangement joins TRBV7-6 to TRBJ1-2; weak D call: TRBD1 (6 bases). Between the trimmed V and J ends, which lost 5 bases and 7 bases, there was a span of 20 bases. CDR3 size: 15 residues. CDR1 is SGHVS, CDR2 FNYEAQ, per germline. In DNA, the CDR3 is TGTGCCAGCAGCGCCGAAGAAACAGGGTCGGCTGGCTACACCTTC. Translation: CASSAEETGSAGYTF.

The chain recombines TRBV30 with TRBJ2-2; 10 nucleotides agree with TRBD2. CDR1 GTSNPN and CDR2 SVGIG come from the germline V gene (reference sequence). V lost 0 bases to trimming and J lost 3 bases; unmatched junction nucleotides: 1. This CDR3 contains 15 residues. CDR3 DNA: TGTGCCTGGAGTGTGGGGACTAGCGACACCGGGGAGCTGTTTTTT. It is translated as CAWSVGTSDTGELFF. The full variable domain, completed using reference TRBV30 and TRBJ2-2, is SQTIHQWPATLVQPVGSPLSLECTVEGTSNPNLYWYRQAAGRGLQLLFYSVGIGQISSEVPQNLSASRPQDRQFILSSKKLLLSDSGFYLCAWSVGTSDTGELFFGEGSRLTVL.

The chain uses TRBV27 and TRBJ1-2; no definite D call. The V gene lost 6 bases and the J gene lost 5 bases, with 13 bases spanning the gap. Germline values: CDR1 MNHEY, CDR2 SMNVEV (reference sequence). The CDR3 covers 13 residues. CDR3 nucleotide sequence: TGTGCCAGCAGCGGAGGGCTCCGGTATGGCTACACCTTC. The encoded protein is CASSGGLRYGYTF.

Details on this clone: A read error is the likely source, as a far larger clone sits one nucleotide away. Other DNA variants within this sample encode the same CDR3. The chain's CDR3 is CASSQAAESSYEQYF. As DNA, the CDR3 is TGTGCCAGCAGCCAAGCGGCGGAGAGCTCCTACGAGCAGTACTTC. This sequence joins TRBV5-4 and TRBJ2-7; D possibly corresponds to TRBD2 (5 bases). The V gene's germline CDR1 is SGHNT and CDR2 YYREEE (reference sequence). Trimming shortened V by 4 bases and J by 0 bases, and 14 bases separated the two germline ends. The CDR3 totals 15 residues.

V gene TRBV11-3 combines with J gene TRBJ2-7; D possibly corresponds to TRBD1 (7 bases). The CDR3 is 15 amino acids. Germline lookup yields CDR1 SGHNT and CDR2 YENEEA. The V and J ends lost 4 bases and 3 bases respectively, with 16 bases between them. CDR3 sequence (DNA): TGTGCCAGCAGCTCAGGAGGGGACAGTTTCTACGAGCAGTACTTC. It is translated as CASSSGGDSFYEQYF.

The chain is built from TRBV4-1 and TRBJ2-2, with D possibly being TRBD1 (5 bases). CDR1 and CDR2 from the germline V gene are MGHRA and YSYEKL. The V and J ends lost 2 bases and 2 bases respectively, with 6 bases between them. The CDR3 is 14 amino acids. The CDR3 region is CASSQTGNTGELFF. DNA of the CDR3: TGCGCCAGCAGCCAAACAGGAAACACCGGGGAGCTGTTTTTT.

The J gene is TRBJ2-5, the V gene TRBV7-6; tentative D call: TRBD2 (6 bases). V shed 9 bases and J shed 2 bases, with 13 bases lying between them. Germline-derived CDR1 and CDR2 are SGHVS and FNYEAQ. The CDR3 consists of 13 residues. CDR3 amino acids: CASAKGRQETQYF. In DNA, the CDR3 is TGTGCCAGTGCAAAAGGGAGGCAAGAGACCCAGTACTTC.

V is TRBV30 and J is TRBJ2-1, with TRBD1 matching over 7 bases. With V trimmed by 4 bases and J by 8 bases, 8 bases remained unmatched. Germline CDR1 is GTSNPN and CDR2 is SVGIG (reference sequence). CDR3 length: 13 residues. CDR3 DNA: TGTGCCTGGAATTATGGACAGGTCCATGAGCAGTTCTTC. It is translated as CAWNYGQVHEQFF.